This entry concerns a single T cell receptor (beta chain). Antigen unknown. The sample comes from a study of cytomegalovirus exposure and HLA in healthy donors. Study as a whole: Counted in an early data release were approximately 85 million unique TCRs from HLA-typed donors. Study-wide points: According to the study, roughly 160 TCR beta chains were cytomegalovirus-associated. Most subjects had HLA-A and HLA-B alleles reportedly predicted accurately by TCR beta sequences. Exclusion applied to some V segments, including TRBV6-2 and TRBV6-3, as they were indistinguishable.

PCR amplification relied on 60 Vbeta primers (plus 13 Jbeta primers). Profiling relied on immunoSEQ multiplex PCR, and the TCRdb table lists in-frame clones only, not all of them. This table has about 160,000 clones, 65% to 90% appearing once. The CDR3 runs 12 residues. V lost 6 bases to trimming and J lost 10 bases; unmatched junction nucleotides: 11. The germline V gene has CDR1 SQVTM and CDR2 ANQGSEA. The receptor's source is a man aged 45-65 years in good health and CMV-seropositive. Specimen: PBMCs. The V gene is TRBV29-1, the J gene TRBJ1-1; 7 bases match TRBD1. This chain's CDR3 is CSVAGQRGGAFF. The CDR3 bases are TGCAGCGTGGCGGGACAGCGAGGGGGAGCTTTCTTT. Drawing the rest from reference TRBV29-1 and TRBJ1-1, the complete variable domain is SAVISQKPSRDICQRGTSLTIQCQVDSQVTMMFWYRQQPGQSLTLIATANQGSEATYESGFVIDKFPISRPNLTFSTLTVSNMSPEDSSIYLCSVAGQRGGAFFGQGTRLTVV.